This entry lists 17 T cell receptor beta chains sequenced from one sample in a study of T cell responses to AZD1222 COVID-19 vaccine. Repertoires were generated with immunoSEQ multiplex PCR, while TCRdb's copy carries only in-frame clones and drops some. Of roughly 150,000 clones listed, approximately 89% are singletons. The material was peripheral blood, obtained 28 days after the second AZD1222 dose. These receptors came from an adult who received the AZD1222 COVID-19 vaccine.

In its sample, this clone was seen a few times. J is TRBJ1-1 and V is TRBV29-1; 10 bases are shared with TRBD1. J gave up 3 bases and V 8 bases, and 12 bases lay outside the gene matches. The CDR3 totals 15 residues. CDR1 and CDR2 from the germline V gene are SQVTM and ANQGSEA. CDR3 amino acids: CSTGRDRGYDTEAFF. CDR3 coding DNA: TGCAGCACGGGCCGGGACAGGGGTTACGACACTGAAGCTTTCTTT.

The chain combines TRBV7-8 with TRBJ1-2; D gene uncertain. The CDR3 runs to 14 residues. With 0 bases removed from V and 8 bases from J, the gap between germline ends came to 13 bases. The V gene's germline CDR1 is SGHVS and CDR2 FQNEAQ. The DNA of the CDR3 is TGTGCCAGCAGCTTAGCGACACATACGGAAGGCTACACCTTC. Translated: CASSLATHTEGYTF.

The sample holds a few counts of this clone. The chain is built from TRBV7-2 and TRBJ1-1, with TRBD1 identical over 8 bases. The CDR3 contains 13 residues. CDR1 SGHTA and CDR2 FQGNSA come from the germline V gene. J gave up 6 bases and V 5 bases, and 5 bases lay outside the gene matches. The CDR3 nucleotides are TGTGCCAGCAGCCAAAACAGGGGGGCTGAAGCTTTCTTT. Protein sequence: CASSQNRGAEAFF.

V usage is TRBV27 and J usage is TRBJ2-1; D gene uncertain. CDR3 length: 13 amino acids. Germline assignment: CDR1 MNHEY and CDR2 SMNVEV (reference sequence). V lost 3 bases and J lost 6, with 9 bases in between. The chain's CDR3 is CASSFPPPNEQFF. DNA of the CDR3: TGTGCCAGCAGTTTTCCCCCCCCCAATGAGCAGTTCTTC.

This chain links TRBV10-1 with TRBJ2-3, with 9 bases matching TRBD2. The CDR3 spans 15 residues. V lost 2 bases, J lost 5 bases, and 5 bases stayed unmatched. The V gene's germline CDR1 is WNHNN and CDR2 SYGVQD (reference sequence). The CDR3 DNA is TGCGCCAGCAGTGAGAGAGCGGGAGGAGAAGATACGCAGTATTTT. It is translated as CASSERAGGEDTQYF.

V is TRBV19 and J is TRBJ1-1; a possible D gene is TRBD1 (5 bases). V dropped 4 bases and J dropped 4 bases, with 16 bases sitting between them. The V gene's germline CDR1 is LNHDA and CDR2 SQIVND (reference sequence). CDR3 length equals 15 residues. The CDR3 spells CASSTHHDRRTEAFF. CDR3 nucleotide sequence: TGTGCCAGTAGTACACACCACGACAGACGCACTGAAGCTTTCTTT.

This chain joins TRBV4-3 and TRBJ2-7, with D perhaps TRBD1 (6 bases). This CDR3 has 16 residues. V lost 0 bases to trimming and J lost 0 bases, with 12 bases between them. Germline V lookup: CDR1 LGHNA, CDR2 YSLEER. CDR3 in amino acids: CASSQDRTGSSYEQYF. CDR3 DNA: TGCGCCAGCAGCCAAGACCGTACAGGGAGCTCCTACGAGCAGTACTTC.

The rearrangement links TRBV7-9 to TRBJ1-2; D is possibly TRBD1 (5 bases). The V and J ends lost 5 bases and 4 bases respectively, with 14 bases between them. Germline CDR1 reads SEHNR; CDR2 reads FQNEAQ (reference sequence). There are 14 residues in the CDR3. CDR3 DNA: TGTGCCAGCAGCCGCCAGGGCTTTAGCTATGGCTACACCTTC. Its translation: CASSRQGFSYGYTF. The full variable domain, rest sourced from reference TRBV7-9 and TRBJ1-2, is DTGVSQNPRHKITKRGQNVTFRCDPISEHNRLYWYRQTLGQGPEFLTYFQNEAQLEKSRLLSDRFSAERPKGSFSTLEIQRTEQGDSAMYLCASSRQGFSYGYTFGSGTRLTVV.

Only a few counts were recorded for this clone. A junction end diverges from the germline sequence, so it may reflect a read error. This chain joins TRBV5-1 and TRBJ1-2; 11 bases fit TRBD1. The CDR3 runs to 14 residues. From germline, CDR1 is SGHRS and CDR2 YFSETQ. CDR3 region: CASSSPGQGVRRHF. Here the CDR3 DNA reads TGCGCCAGCAGCTCACCGGGACAGGGGGTCCGAAGGCACTTC.

The chain uses TRBV2 and TRBJ2-7; TRBD2 agrees at 7 bases. In germline, CDR1 is SNHLY, CDR2 FYNNEI. The V gene end was trimmed by 6 bases and the J gene end by 2 bases; junction bases not matched to a gene: 13. The CDR3 runs to 16 residues. CDR3 loop: CASRDRLLANTYEQYF. The CDR3 nucleotides are TGTGCCAGCAGGGATAGACTACTAGCGAATACCTACGAGCAGTACTTC.

This clone was detected only once. This chain uses TRBV5-1 with TRBJ2-2; 13 nucleotides align to TRBD2. Germline loops: CDR1 SGHRS, CDR2 YFSETQ. The CDR3 sequence is 16 residues long. V lost 4 bases to trimming and J lost 5 bases; unmatched junction nucleotides: 5. The CDR3 spells CASSPGLAGLTGELFF. CDR3 bases: TGCGCCAGCAGCCCGGGACTAGCGGGATTAACCGGGGAGCTGTTTTTT.

V usage is TRBV6-4 and J usage is TRBJ1-5; the D gene is possibly TRBD1 (6 bases). Germline V gives CDR1 MRHNA, CDR2 SNTAGT. V was trimmed by 0 bases and J by 0 bases, leaving 18 bases between them. There are 19 residues in the CDR3. CDR3 in amino acids: CASSDSGGSGSYSNQPQHF. CDR3 in DNA: TGTGCCAGCAGTGACTCAGGGGGATCGGGTTCTTATAGCAATCAGCCCCAGCATTTT.

The sample holds one count of this clone. The V and J genes are TRBV7-9 and TRBJ2-5; D is unresolved. V was pared by 7 bases and J by 4 bases, with 16 bases between. CDR1 and CDR2 from the germline V gene are SEHNR and FQNEAQ (reference sequence). The CDR3 sequence is 14 residues long. CDR3 sequence: CASTNNAFSETQYF. CDR3 in DNA: TGTGCCAGCACCAATAACGCCTTTTCAGAGACCCAGTACTTC.

This clone was seen once. V usage is TRBV18 and J usage is TRBJ2-2; 7 positions agree with TRBD2. CDR3 length equals 18 residues. In germline, CDR1 is KGHSH, CDR2 LQKENI. The V segment lost 1 base and the J segment 4 bases; nucleotides outside the gene matches: 12. The CDR3 here is CASSPLNFVGGSTGELFF. DNA of the CDR3: TGTGCCAGCTCACCACTCAATTTTGTCGGGGGGAGCACCGGGGAGCTGTTTTTT.

V and J are TRBV6-2 or TRBV6-3 and TRBJ2-1; D gene ambiguous. There are 17 residues in the CDR3. V lost 0 bases, J lost 3 bases, and 15 bases lay in between. CDR1 MNHEY and CDR2 SVGEGT come from the germline V gene. The CDR3 reads CASSYSPPGGVYNEQFF. The CDR3 bases are TGTGCCAGCAGTTACTCGCCCCCCGGTGGAGTCTACAATGAGCAGTTCTTC.

This chain links TRBV7-9 with TRBJ1-3, with D perhaps TRBD1 (5 bases). Germline V lookup: CDR1 SEHNR, CDR2 FQNEAQ (reference sequence). V gave up 7 bases and J gave up 4 bases, with 26 bases separating them. The CDR3 sequence is 18 residues long. The CDR3 DNA is TGTGCCAGCAACCCACCTCGCCCGGACGGGACGCCAGGAAACACCATATATTTT. This codes for CASNPPRPDGTPGNTIYF.

This clone came up once. The rearrangement links TRBV14 to TRBJ2-2, with no clear D. Trimming removed 4 bases at V and 7 bases at J, with 10 bases between. CDR1 and CDR2 from the germline V gene are SGHDN and FVKESK. The CDR3 has 13 residues. This CDR3 is CASSPGWGGELFF. The CDR3 bases are TGTGCCAGCAGCCCTGGATGGGGCGGGGAGCTGTTTTTT.